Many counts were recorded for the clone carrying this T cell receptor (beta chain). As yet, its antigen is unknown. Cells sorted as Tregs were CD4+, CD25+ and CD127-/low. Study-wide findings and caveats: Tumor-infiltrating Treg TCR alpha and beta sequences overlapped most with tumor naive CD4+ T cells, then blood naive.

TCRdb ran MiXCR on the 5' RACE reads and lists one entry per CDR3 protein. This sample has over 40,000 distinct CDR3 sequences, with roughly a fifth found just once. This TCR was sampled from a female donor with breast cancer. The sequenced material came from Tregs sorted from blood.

The CDR3 sequence is CASSQDGSRSYNSPLHF. DNA for the CDR3: TGCGCCAGCAGCCAAGATGGGTCCCGCTCCTATAATTCACCCCTCCACTTT. The chain recombines TRBV4-1 with TRBJ1-6; D uncertain. Germline CDR1 is MGHRA and CDR2 is YSYEKL. The CDR3 covers 17 residues. Trimming pared 0 bases from V and 0 bases from J, leaving 9 bases between.